Each of the 22 T cell receptor beta chains below was sequenced from the same sample in a study of cytomegalovirus exposure and HLA in healthy donors (dated by TCRdb to about 2017). The library came from the immunoSEQ multiplex PCR assay. For the multiplex PCR, a mixture combining 60 forward primers for TCR Vbeta segments and 13 reverse primers for TCR Jbeta segments was used. The immuneACCESS repertoire file appears here via TCRdb, limited to in-frame rearrangements. These files lack a portion of the clones; in checked studies, under half of the deficit traces to unresolved V genes, and the cause of the others is not known. Recorded for this sample are about 160,000 clones; 80% of them occurred a single time. Together, the top ten hold around 4.1% of the sample. Sample: PBMCs. Every receptor here comes from a woman between 45 and 60 years old in good health and CMV-seropositive.

J is TRBJ2-7 and V is TRBV7-2, with 11 positions matching TRBD2. The germline V gene encodes CDR1 SGHTA and CDR2 FQGNSA. This CDR3 spans 14 amino acids. With 6 bases clipped from V and 1 base from J, the junction kept 2 bases outside the gene matches. CDR3 DNA sequence: TGTGCCAGCAGGACTAGCGGGACTTCCTACGAGCAGTACTTC. It specifies CASRTSGTSYEQYF.

The genes are TRBV6-5 and TRBJ1-3; D uncertain. There are 16 residues in the CDR3. Germline loops: CDR1 MNHEY, CDR2 SVGAGI. V was clipped by 0 bases and J by 0 bases, with 9 bases between them. The CDR3 here is CASSYSNSRSGNTIYF. The CDR3 DNA reads TGTGCCAGCAGTTACTCGAACAGCCGCTCTGGAAACACCATATATTTT.

The genes are TRBV4-3 and TRBJ2-3, with TRBD2 as a possible D gene (7 bases). The V end was cut by 4 bases, the J end by 3 bases, with 17 bases between. CDR1 LGHNA and CDR2 YSLEER come from the germline V gene. This CDR3 contains 16 residues. The chain's CDR3 is CASSPREGGATDTQYF. In nucleotides, the CDR3 is TGCGCCAGCAGCCCAAGGGAGGGGGGGGCGACAGATACGCAGTATTTT.

The chain is built from TRBV6-6 and TRBJ2-7; TRBD1 might be the D (6 bases). This CDR3 is built from 15 residues. V shed 0 bases and J shed 2 bases, with 11 bases lying between them. Germline CDR1 reads MNHNY; CDR2 reads SVGAGI (reference sequence). Here the CDR3 reads CASSYSRDTPYEQYF. The DNA for the CDR3 is TGTGCCAGCAGTTACTCCCGGGACACTCCCTACGAGCAGTACTTC.

J is TRBJ1-1 and V is TRBV25-1; D is unresolved. The V end lost 3 bases, the J end lost 5 bases, and 7 bases lay between the germline ends. This CDR3 contains 12 residues. Looked up from germline, CDR1 is MGHDK and CDR2 is SYGVNS. CDR3 protein: CASSDRWTEAFF. The CDR3 region has the DNA TGTGCCAGCAGTGACCGGTGGACTGAAGCTTTCTTT.

This chain links TRBV9 with TRBJ2-7; 8 bases map to TRBD1. V shed 4 bases, J shed 2 bases, and the junction held 8 bases outside the gene matches. From germline, CDR1 is SGDLS and CDR2 YYNGEE. The CDR3 covers 15 residues. The DNA for the CDR3 is TGTGCCAGCAGCCTCAGTGGCAGGGGGCCCTACGAGCAGTACTTC. Translating it yields CASSLSGRGPYEQYF.

The chain has TRBV15 and TRBJ1-3; TRBD1 might be the D (6 bases). V gave up 1 base and J gave up 2 bases, with 9 bases separating them. The CDR3 is 15 amino acids. The germline CDR1 and CDR2 sequences are LNHNV and YYDKDF (reference sequence). In nucleotides, the CDR3 is TGTGCCACCAGCAGAGTTGCAGGGGCTGGAAACACCATATATTTT. It translates to CATSRVAGAGNTIYF.

The J gene is TRBJ1-1, the V gene TRBV4-3; 9 nucleotides line up with TRBD1. Germline V lookup: CDR1 LGHNA, CDR2 YSLEER. V dropped 0 bases and J dropped 10; count of bases not matched to a gene: 9. This CDR3 spans 15 amino acids. Here the CDR3 reads CASSQDLRTGDGAFF. DNA of the CDR3: TGCGCCAGCAGCCAAGACCTCCGGACAGGGGATGGAGCTTTCTTT.

The chain is built from TRBV5-4 and TRBJ2-5, with D possibly matching TRBD1 (7 bases). The CDR3 runs 16 residues. V dropped 0 bases and J dropped 5 bases, with 17 bases sitting between them. Germline lookup yields CDR1 SGHNT and CDR2 YYREEE (reference sequence). The CDR3 region is CASSLDVSRGQETQYF. The CDR3 DNA is TGTGCCAGCAGCTTGGATGTTTCGCGGGGACAGGAGACCCAGTACTTC.

The chain has TRBV9 and TRBJ2-7, with 10 positions matching TRBD1. Germline V CDR1 and CDR2: SGDLS, YYNGEE. This CDR3 region has 13 residues. J gave up 4 bases and V 7 bases, and 5 bases lay outside the gene matches. CDR3: CASGGGQGYEQYF. In DNA, the CDR3 is TGTGCCAGCGGGGGGGGACAGGGGTACGAGCAGTACTTC.

With regard to this clone: At one end, the junction sequence differs from germline, possibly due to a read error. The V gene is TRBV7-7, the J gene TRBJ2-2; D call uncertain. Germline values: CDR1 SSHAT, CDR2 FNYEAQ (reference sequence). CDR3 length: 12 amino acids. CDR3 loop: CASMQITGELFF. CDR3 in DNA: TGTGCTAGCATGCAGATCACCGGGGAGCTGTTTTTT. The full variable domain, with the rest looked up from reference TRBV7-7 and TRBJ2-2, is GAGVSQSPRYKVTKRGQDVTLRCDPISSHATLYWYQQALGQGPEFLTYFNYEAQPDKSGLPSDRFSAERPEGSISTLTIQRTEQRDSAMYRCASMQITGELFFGEGSRLTVL.

V is TRBV19 and J is TRBJ1-5; D is unresolved. The CDR3 runs to 16 residues. V lost 3 bases and J lost 5, with 17 bases in between. Germline V gene data show CDR1 as LNHDA and CDR2 as SQIVND (reference sequence). The CDR3 sequence is CASSIPAFSGDQPQHF. The CDR3 DNA is TGTGCCAGTAGTATTCCCGCCTTCAGCGGGGATCAGCCCCAGCATTTT.

The rearrangement joins TRBV7-8 to TRBJ2-1; 12 bases map to TRBD2. In germline, CDR1 is SGHVS, CDR2 FQNEAQ. This CDR3 spans 15 amino acids. V was pared by 4 bases and J by 8 bases, with 6 bases of the junction left unmatched. For the CDR3, the DNA is TGTGCCAGCAGCTCACTAGCGGGAGGTACAGATGAGCAGTTCTTC. This gives the protein CASSSLAGGTDEQFF.

There are a few counts of this clone. The J gene is TRBJ2-3, the V gene TRBV7-2; maybe TRBD2 (6 bases). The CDR3 spans 15 residues. The V gene's germline CDR1 is SGHTA and CDR2 FQGNSA. V was clipped by 3 bases and J by 6 bases, with 16 bases between them. The CDR3 here is CASSFPLGGTDTQYF. Here the CDR3 DNA reads TGTGCCAGCAGCTTTCCGCTCGGGGGAACTGATACGCAGTATTTT. The variable domain in full, with the rest retrieved from reference TRBV7-2 and TRBJ2-3, is GAGVSQSPSNKVTEKGKDVELRCDPISGHTALYWYRQSLGQGLEFLIYFQGNSAPDKSGLPSDRFSAERTGGSVSTLTIQRTQQEDSAVYLCASSFPLGGTDTQYFGPGTRLTVL.

The rearrangement links TRBV9 to TRBJ2-7, with D unresolved. The germline V gene encodes CDR1 SGDLS and CDR2 YYNGEE. V was trimmed by 0 bases and J by 7 bases, leaving 14 bases between them. The CDR3 consists of 14 residues. Here the CDR3 reads CASSVDAFAREQYF. The CDR3 DNA is TGTGCCAGCAGCGTAGACGCTTTCGCGAGGGAGCAGTACTTC. Filled out from reference TRBV9 and TRBJ2-7, the complete variable domain reads DSGVTQTPKHLITATGQRVTLRCSPRSGDLSVYWYQQSLDQGLQFLIQYYNGEERAKGNILERFSAQQFPDLHSELNLSSLELGDSALYFCASSVDAFAREQYFGPGTRLTVT.

The DNA for the CDR3 is TGTGCCAGCACACAGCGGGGGGGGAACACCGGGGAGCTGTTTTTT. It translates to CASTQRGGNTGELFF. The chain combines TRBV6-5 with TRBJ2-2, with 10 bases aligning to TRBD2. This CDR3 has 15 amino acids. In germline, CDR1 is MNHEY, CDR2 SVGAGI. Losses at the gene ends were 7 bases for V and 1 base for J; bases not matched to a gene: 3.

A few counts support this clone. DNA for the CDR3: TGCGCCAGCAGCCCCCCTGGGGTTAGCGGTGGAAACACCATATATTTT. This codes for CASSPPGVSGGNTIYF. The V gene is TRBV4-1, the J gene TRBJ1-3; no reliable D call. Germline values: CDR1 MGHRA, CDR2 YSYEKL. V was shortened by 4 bases and J by 3 bases, with 16 bases between the two germline ends. The CDR3 is 16 amino acids.

The chain employs TRBV19 and TRBJ1-3; D remains ambiguous. Trimming took off 8 bases at V and 0 bases at J, with 11 bases between the two ends. The CDR3 totals 14 residues. Germline lookup yields CDR1 LNHDA and CDR2 SQIVND (reference sequence). Here the CDR3 DNA reads TGTGCCAGTTCTGCGGTGACCTCTGGAAACACCATATATTTT. It is translated as CASSAVTSGNTIYF.

Concerning this clone: Different DNA sequences within this sample yield the same CDR3. In DNA form, the CDR3 reads TGTGCCAGCTCACCATCCGGGACAGGGCACACTGAAGCTTTCTTT. It translates to CASSPSGTGHTEAFF. The chain employs TRBV18 and TRBJ1-1, with 9 bases matching TRBD1. The CDR3 length is 15 residues. Germline trimming cut 2 bases from V and 3 bases from J; bases unmatched to any gene: 4. Germline values: CDR1 KGHSH, CDR2 LQKENI.

This chain connects TRBV6-5 to TRBJ1-1; D remains ambiguous. Looked up from germline, CDR1 is MNHEY and CDR2 is SVGAGI. The V end was cut by 0 bases, the J end by 3 bases, with 11 bases between. This CDR3 has 15 amino acids. The CDR3 DNA follows: TGTGCCAGCAGTTACTCGACGGTCAGGTACACTGAAGCTTTCTTT. This sequence encodes CASSYSTVRYTEAFF.

The J gene is TRBJ1-1, the V gene TRBV2, with 11 bases matching TRBD1. With V trimmed by 6 bases and J by 0 bases, 6 bases remained unmatched. The CDR3 consists of 16 residues. Germline V gene sequence: CDR1 SNHLY, CDR2 FYNNEI. The CDR3 protein is CASRRDRGLMNTEAFF. The CDR3 DNA reads as TGTGCCAGCAGGCGGGACAGGGGGTTGATGAACACTGAAGCTTTCTTT.

This clone was counted a few times. This chain connects TRBV7-2 to TRBJ2-2; 9 bases are a match to TRBD2. The germline V gene encodes CDR1 SGHTA and CDR2 FQGNSA. The CDR3 has 18 residues. V was clipped by 0 bases and J by 1 base; unmatched bases: 6. The CDR3 protein is CASSLASLAGLNTGELFF. DNA of the CDR3: TGTGCCAGCAGCTTAGCAAGTCTAGCGGGGTTGAACACCGGGGAGCTGTTTTTT.